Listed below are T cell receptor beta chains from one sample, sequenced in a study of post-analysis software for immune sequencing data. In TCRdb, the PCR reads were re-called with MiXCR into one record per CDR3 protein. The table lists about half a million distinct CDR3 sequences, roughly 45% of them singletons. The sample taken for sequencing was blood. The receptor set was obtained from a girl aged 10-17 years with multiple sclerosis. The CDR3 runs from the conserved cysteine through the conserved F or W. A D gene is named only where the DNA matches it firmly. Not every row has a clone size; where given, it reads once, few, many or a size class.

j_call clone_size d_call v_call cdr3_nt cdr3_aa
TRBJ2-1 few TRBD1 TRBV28 TGTGCCAGCAGTATACAGGGGGTTGAACGCAATGAGCAGTTCTTC CASSIQGVERNEQFF
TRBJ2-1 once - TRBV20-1 TGCAGTGCTAGTGCTTCTTACAATGAGCAGTTCTTC CSASASYNEQFF
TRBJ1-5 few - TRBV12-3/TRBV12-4 TGTGCCAGCAGAGAGAGGTCAAATCAGCCCCAGCATTTT CASRERSNQPQHF
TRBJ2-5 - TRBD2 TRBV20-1 TGCAGTGCCACCCTACTAGCGGCACAAGAGACCCAGTACTTC CSATLLAAQETQYF
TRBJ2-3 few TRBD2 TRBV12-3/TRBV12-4 TGTGCCAGCAGTCCGGGACTAGCGGGAGTCGGTGATACGCAGTATTTT CASSPGLAGVGDTQYF
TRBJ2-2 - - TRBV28 TGTGGAACGGGACTTAACACCGGGGAGCTGTTTTTT CGTGLNTGELFF
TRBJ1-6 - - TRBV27 TGTGCCAGCAGTTTCGGCAAGCTCGATAATTCACCCCTCCACTTT CASSFGKLDNSPLHF
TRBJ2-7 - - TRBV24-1 TGTGCCACCAGTGACGCGGACTACGAGCAGTACTTC CATSDADYEQYF
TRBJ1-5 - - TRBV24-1 TGTGCCACCAGTGGAGACGTTCCAAATCAGCCCCAGCATTTT CATSGDVPNQPQHF
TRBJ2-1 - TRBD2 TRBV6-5 TGTGCCAGCAGTTACTCCCTAGCGGGAGGGCCTGGTGAGCAGTTCTTC CASSYSLAGGPGEQFF
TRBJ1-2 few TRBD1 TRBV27 TGTGCCAGCAGTTCCCAAGGGGACAGTGGGGCTAACTATGGCTACACCTTC CASSSQGDSGANYGYTF
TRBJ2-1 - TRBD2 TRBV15 TGTGCCACCAGCAGAGGACTAGCGGGAGTCAGGAATGAGCAGTTCTTC CATSRGLAGVRNEQFF
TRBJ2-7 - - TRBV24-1 TGTGCCACGGGACTGAACTCCTACGAGCAGTACTTC CATGLNSYEQYF
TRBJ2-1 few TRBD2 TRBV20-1 TGCAGTGCCCCGGGACTAGGAGAGGTTGAGCAGTTCTTC CSAPGLGEVEQFF
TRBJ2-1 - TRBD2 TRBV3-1 TGTGCCACCTCCGGGACTAGCGGATACAATGAGCAGTTCTTC CATSGTSGYNEQFF
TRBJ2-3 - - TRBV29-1 TGCGGCGTTGGACGGCAGGGAGTCTCAGATACGCAGTATTTT CGVGRQGVSDTQYF
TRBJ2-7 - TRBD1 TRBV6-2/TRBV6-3 TGTGCCAGCAGAGGAGTGAGACAGGGGCCCTACGAGCAGTACTTC CASRGVRQGPYEQYF
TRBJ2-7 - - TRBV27 TGTGCCAGCAGTTTATCCCCCTGGGAGGGGGACTACGAGCAGTACTTC CASSLSPWEGDYEQYF
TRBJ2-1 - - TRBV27 TGTGCCAGCAGTTTAGTAGCCAACCTTTTCCCCAATGAGCAGTTCTTC CASSLVANLFPNEQFF
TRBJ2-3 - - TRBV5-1 TGCGCCAGCAGCTTTCTCGGGGCGACAGATACGCAGTATTTT CASSFLGATDTQYF
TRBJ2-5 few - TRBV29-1 TGCAGCGTTGATGTCCAGTCTAAGCAGTACTTC CSVDVQSKQYF
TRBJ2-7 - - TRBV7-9 TGTGTCAGCAGCTTGGGCATAAATGCCTACGAGCAGTACTTC CVSSLGINAYEQYF
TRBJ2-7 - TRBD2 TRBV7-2 TGTGCCAGCAGCTTAGGGGAGCGGGAGGAGGTTTTGAGCTTCGAGCAGTACTTC CASSLGEREEVLSFEQYF
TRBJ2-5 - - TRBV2 TGTGCCAGCAGTCCTGTACGGGATCAGTACTTC CASSPVRDQYF
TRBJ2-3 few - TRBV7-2 TGTGCCAGCACCACTAGCACAAATACGCAGTATTTT CASTTSTNTQYF
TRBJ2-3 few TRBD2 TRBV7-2 TGTGCCAGCAGCGGACTAGCGGGCATGCTCACAGATACGCAGTATTTT CASSGLAGMLTDTQYF
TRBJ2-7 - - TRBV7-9 TGTGCCAGCAGCTTAGGTGCGGGACAGACCTCCGAGCAGTACTTC CASSLGAGQTSEQYF
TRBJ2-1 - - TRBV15 TGTGCCACCAGCAGAGGGGCCACCGCCTACAATGAGCAGTTCTTC CATSRGATAYNEQFF
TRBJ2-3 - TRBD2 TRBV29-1 TGCAGCGCATTAGCGGGAGGCACAGATACGCAGTATTTT CSALAGGTDTQYF
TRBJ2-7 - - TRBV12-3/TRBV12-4 TGTGCCAGCAGTTTAGGGACTTCACCCTACGAGCAGTACTTC CASSLGTSPYEQYF
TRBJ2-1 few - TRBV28 TGTGCCACTTCTCATAGCGGACACCAGATCGGATACAATGAGCAGTTCTTC CATSHSGHQIGYNEQFF
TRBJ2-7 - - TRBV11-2 TGTGCCAGCAGCTTAGGGCCAGCGTGGGGGGAAGGCGCCTACGAGCAGTACTTC CASSLGPAWGEGAYEQYF
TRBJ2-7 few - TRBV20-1 TGCAGTGCTAGGAGGGGGGCAGGAGCCTACGAGCAGTACTTC CSARRGAGAYEQYF
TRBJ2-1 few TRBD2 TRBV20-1 TGCAGTGCTAGATCGGGAGGGAGCTCCTACAATGAGCAGTTCTTC CSARSGGSSYNEQFF
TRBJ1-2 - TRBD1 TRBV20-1 TGCAGTGCTAGAGATCAGGGGGCTTACTATGGCTACACCTTC CSARDQGAYYGYTF
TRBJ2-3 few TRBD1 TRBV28 TGTGCCAGCAGTTTAGACAGGGCTAGCACAGATACGCAGTATTTT CASSLDRASTDTQYF
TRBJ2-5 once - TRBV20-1 TGCAGTGCTAGAGATCATTGGAAGACCCAGTACTTC CSARDHWKTQYF
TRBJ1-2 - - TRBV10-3 TGTGCCATCAGTGAGTCCGAGGGGCACAGCTATGGCTACACCTTC CAISESEGHSYGYTF
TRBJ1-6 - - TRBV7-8 TGTGCCAGCAGCCTCACACGAGGGGACAATTCACCCCTCCACTTT CASSLTRGDNSPLHF
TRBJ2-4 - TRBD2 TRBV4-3 TGCGCCAGCAGCCAAGAAGTGTTCGCGGGACTAGCGGGAAGGCTAGCCAAAAACATTCAGTACTTC CASSQEVFAGLAGRLAKNIQYF
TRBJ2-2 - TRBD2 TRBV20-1 TGCAGTGCTCCCCGGACTAGCGGGTTCGACCCGAACACCGGGGAGCGGTTTTTT CSAPRTSGFDPNTGERFF
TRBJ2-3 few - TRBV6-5 TGTGCCAGCAGTTATAATCCAGGGAACACAGATACGCAGTATTTT CASSYNPGNTDTQYF
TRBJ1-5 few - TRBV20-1 TGCAGTGCGCGGGGACAATCCAATCAGCCCCAGCATTTT CSARGQSNQPQHF
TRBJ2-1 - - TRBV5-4 TGTGCCAGCAGCTTGGAACCCCACAATGAGCAGTTCTTC CASSLEPHNEQFF
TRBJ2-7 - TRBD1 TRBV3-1 TGTGCCAGCGGCCTGACAGGGAACTTCGCCTACGAGCAGTACTTC CASGLTGNFAYEQYF
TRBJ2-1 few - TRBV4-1 TGCGCCAGCAGCCAAGATTGGGATGAGCAGTTCTTC CASSQDWDEQFF
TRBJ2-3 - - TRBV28 TGTGCCAGCACCCTTTGGGCTAGCAGCTATACGCAGTATTTT CASTLWASSYTQYF
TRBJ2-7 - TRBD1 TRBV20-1 TGCAGTGCTAGAGAACAGGGGAGTGGAGAGCAGTACTTC CSAREQGSGEQYF
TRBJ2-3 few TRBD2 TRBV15 TGTGCCACCAGCCCCCAGCGAGCGGGGGGGGCAGATACGCAGTATTTT CATSPQRAGGADTQYF
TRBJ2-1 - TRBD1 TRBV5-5 TGTGCCAGCAGCTTGGCCGACAGGGCGCAGTTCTTC CASSLADRAQFF
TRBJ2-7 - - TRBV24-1 TGTGCCACCAGTCCCGGGACGGGAATCTACGAGCAGTACTTC CATSPGTGIYEQYF
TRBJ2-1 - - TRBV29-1 TGCAGCGTGACCCTTTCCCTCAACGCTTACAATGAGCAGTTCTTC CSVTLSLNAYNEQFF
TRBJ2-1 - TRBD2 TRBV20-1 TGCAGTGCTAGGCGTAGCGGGAGGGCTTTAAGCTCCTACAATGAGCAGTTCTTC CSARRSGRALSSYNEQFF
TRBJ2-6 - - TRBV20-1 TGCAGTGCTAGAGACAGGACTGCTGGGGCCAACGTCCTGACTTTC CSARDRTAGANVLTF
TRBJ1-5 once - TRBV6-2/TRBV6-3 TGTGCCAGCAGTAATCCGGGGGGTGGAGGCAATCAGCCCCAGCATTTT CASSNPGGGGNQPQHF
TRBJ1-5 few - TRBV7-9 TGTGCCAGCAGCGGGGACCCCTACCAGTCGCCCCAGCATTTT CASSGDPYQSPQHF
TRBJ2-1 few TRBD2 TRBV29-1 TGCAGCGTTGGGCTAGCGGTCTACAATGAGCAGTTCTTC CSVGLAVYNEQFF
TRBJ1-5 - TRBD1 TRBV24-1 TGTGCCACCAGTGAACCCGACAGGGATAGCAATCAGCCCCAGCATTTT CATSEPDRDSNQPQHF
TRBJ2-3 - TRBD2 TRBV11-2 TGTGCCAGCAGCTCCATTCGACTAGCGAGAGGAGATACGCAGTATTTT CASSSIRLARGDTQYF